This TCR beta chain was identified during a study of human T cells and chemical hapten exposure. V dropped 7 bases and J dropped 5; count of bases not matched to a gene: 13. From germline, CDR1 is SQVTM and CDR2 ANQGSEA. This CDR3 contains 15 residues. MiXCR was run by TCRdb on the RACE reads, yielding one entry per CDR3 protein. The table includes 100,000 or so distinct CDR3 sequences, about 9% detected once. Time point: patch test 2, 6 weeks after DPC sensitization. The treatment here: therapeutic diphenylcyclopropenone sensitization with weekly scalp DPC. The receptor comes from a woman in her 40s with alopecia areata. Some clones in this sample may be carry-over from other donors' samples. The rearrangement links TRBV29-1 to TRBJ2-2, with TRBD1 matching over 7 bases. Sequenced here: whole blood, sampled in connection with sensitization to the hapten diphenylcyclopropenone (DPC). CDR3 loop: CSAGGVPTITGELFF. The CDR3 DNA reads TGCAGCGCAGGGGGAGTGCCGACAATTACCGGGGAGCTGTTTTTT.